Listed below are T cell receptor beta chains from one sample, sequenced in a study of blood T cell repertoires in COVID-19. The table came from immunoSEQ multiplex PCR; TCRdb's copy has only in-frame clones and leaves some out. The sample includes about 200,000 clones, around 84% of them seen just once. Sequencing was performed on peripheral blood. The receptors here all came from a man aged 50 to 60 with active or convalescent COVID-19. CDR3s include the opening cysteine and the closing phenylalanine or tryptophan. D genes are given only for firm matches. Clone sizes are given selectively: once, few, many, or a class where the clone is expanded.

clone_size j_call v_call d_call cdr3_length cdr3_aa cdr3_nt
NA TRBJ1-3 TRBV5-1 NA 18 CASGTRPGHHISGNTIYF TGCGCCAGCGGAACACGCCCGGGACATCATATCTCTGGAAACACCATATATTTT
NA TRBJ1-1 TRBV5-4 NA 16 CASSGVGRLSVSEAFF TGTGCCAGCAGCGGGGTGGGGAGATTATCGGTCTCTGAAGCTTTCTTT
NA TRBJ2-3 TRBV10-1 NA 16 CASSEGWGRPRDTQYF TGCGCCAGCAGTGAGGGGTGGGGCCGGCCAAGGGATACGCAGTATTTT
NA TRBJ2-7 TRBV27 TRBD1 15 CASSSPDRGRLEQYF TGTGCCAGCAGTTCCCCCGACAGGGGGCGACTCGAGCAGTACTTC
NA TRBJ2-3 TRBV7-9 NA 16 CASSHGAGGVVDTQYF TGTGCCAGCAGCCACGGGGCTGGAGGGGTGGTAGATACGCAGTATTTT
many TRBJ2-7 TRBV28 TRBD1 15 CASSLDPQGAGEQYF TGTGCCAGCAGTTTAGATCCGCAGGGGGCCGGGGAGCAGTACTTC
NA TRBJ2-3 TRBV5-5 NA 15 CASSQTPYRGDTQYF TGTGCCAGCAGCCAGACTCCGTATCGGGGAGATACGCAGTATTTT
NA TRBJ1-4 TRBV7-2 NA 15 CASSFTPLSNEKLFF TGTGCCAGCAGCTTTACACCCCTCTCTAATGAAAAACTGTTTTTT
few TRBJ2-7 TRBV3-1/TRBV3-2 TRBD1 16 CASSQPRDRGSYEQYF TGTGCCAGCAGTCAGCCCCGGGACAGGGGGTCCTACGAGCAGTACTTC
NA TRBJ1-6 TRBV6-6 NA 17 CASSPAGRNSYNSPLHF TGTGCCAGCAGTCCGGCGGGACGGAACTCCTATAATTCACCCCTCCACTTT
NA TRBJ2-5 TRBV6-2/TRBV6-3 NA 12 CASSYIEETQYF TGTGCCAGCAGTTACATTGAGGAGACCCAGTACTTC
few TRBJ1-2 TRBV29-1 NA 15 CSVDKSLVGGYGYTF TGCAGCGTTGATAAATCGTTAGTAGGGGGCTATGGCTACACCTTC
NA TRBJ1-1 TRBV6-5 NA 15 CASTSSRGAGTEAFF TGTGCCAGCACCTCCTCGAGAGGGGCGGGGACTGAAGCTTTCTTT
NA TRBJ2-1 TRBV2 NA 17 CASRARFWQGKYNEQFF TGTGCCAGCAGGGCTCGATTTTGGCAGGGCAAATACAATGAGCAGTTCTTC
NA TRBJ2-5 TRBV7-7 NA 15 CASSLGGGVKETQYF TGTGCTAGCAGCTTAGGGGGGGGTGTTAAAGAGACCCAGTACTTC
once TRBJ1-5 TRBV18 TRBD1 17 CASSPGTGGPSNQPQHF TGTGCCAGCTCACCAGGGACAGGGGGCCCAAGCAATCAGCCCCAGCATTTT
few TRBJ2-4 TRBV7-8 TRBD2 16 CASSAPVAGVVGIQYF TGTGCCAGCAGCGCACCCGTAGCGGGAGTGGTGGGCATTCAGTACTTC
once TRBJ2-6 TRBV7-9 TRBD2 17 CASSLASAGDGANVLTF TGTGCCAGCAGCTTAGCGAGTGCGGGGGATGGGGCCAACGTCCTGACTTTC
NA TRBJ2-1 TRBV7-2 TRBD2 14 CASSAQGLDTEQFF TGTGCCAGCAGCGCCCAAGGACTAGACACTGAGCAGTTCTTC
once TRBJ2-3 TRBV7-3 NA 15 CASSFGPPSTDTQYF TGTGCCAGCAGCTTTGGGCCTCCAAGCACAGATACGCAGTATTTT
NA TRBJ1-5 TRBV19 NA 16 CASSTPGQGGNQPQHF TGTGCCAGTAGTACACCGGGACAAGGAGGCAATCAGCCCCAGCATTTT
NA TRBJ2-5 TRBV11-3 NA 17 CASSLTPPRRSGETQYF TGTGCCAGCAGCTTAACTCCACCTCGGAGGTCGGGGGAGACCCAGTACTTC
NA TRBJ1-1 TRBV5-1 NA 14 CASSALNSGTEAFF TGCGCCAGCAGCGCTTTGAACAGCGGCACTGAAGCTTTCTTT
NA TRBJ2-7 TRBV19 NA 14 CASLPAGQTYEQYF TGTGCCAGCCTTCCGGCGGGACAGACCTACGAGCAGTACTTC
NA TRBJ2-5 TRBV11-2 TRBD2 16 CASSLGLGRPQETQYF TGTGCCAGCAGCTTGGGACTAGGAAGGCCCCAAGAGACCCAGTACTTC
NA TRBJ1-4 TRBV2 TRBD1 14 CASSRDRGNEKLFF TGTGCCAGCAGTAGGGACAGGGGAAACGAAAAACTGTTTTTT
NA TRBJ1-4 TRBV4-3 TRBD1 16 CASSQSTGTRREKLFF TGCGCCAGCAGCCAATCGACAGGGACGAGACGGGAAAAACTGTTTTTT
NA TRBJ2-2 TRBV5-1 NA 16 CASSLAPGGSTGELFF TGCGCCAGCAGCTTGGCCCCTGGGGGGAGCACCGGGGAGCTGTTTTTT
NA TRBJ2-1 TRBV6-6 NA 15 CASSWGSAPGDEQFF TGTGCCAGCTCATGGGGGAGTGCCCCGGGGGATGAGCAGTTCTTC
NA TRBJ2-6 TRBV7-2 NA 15 CASSLGLSGANVLTF TGTGCCAGCAGCTTAGGGCTCTCTGGGGCCAACGTCCTGACTTTC
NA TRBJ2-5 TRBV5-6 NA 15 CASSARRGLQETQYF TGTGCCAGCAGCGCTAGACGCGGCCTACAAGAGACCCAGTACTTC
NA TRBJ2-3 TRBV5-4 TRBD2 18 CASSLGTSGGAIADTQYF TGTGCCAGCAGCTTGGGTACTAGCGGGGGGGCCATCGCAGATACGCAGTATTTT
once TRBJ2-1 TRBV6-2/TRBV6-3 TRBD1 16 CASSQLRDRGRNEQFF TGTGCCAGCAGTCAACTCCGGGACAGGGGGCGGAATGAGCAGTTCTTC
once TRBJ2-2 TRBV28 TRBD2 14 CASSHGLAGGELFF TGTGCCAGCAGTCACGGACTAGCGGGCGGGGAGCTGTTTTTT
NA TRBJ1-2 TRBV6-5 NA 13 CASSRGHNYGYTF TGTGCCAGCAGTAGGGGTCACAACTATGGCTACACCTTC
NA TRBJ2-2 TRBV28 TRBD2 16 CASSSPSGRATGELFF TGTGCCAGCAGTTCCCCGAGCGGGAGGGCCACCGGGGAGCTGTTTTTT
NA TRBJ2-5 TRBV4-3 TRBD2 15 CASSQAGGGQETQYF TGCGCCAGCAGCCAGGCGGGGGGAGGTCAAGAGACCCAGTACTTC
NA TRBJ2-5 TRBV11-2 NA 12 CASSLDPGTQYF TGTGCCAGCAGCTTAGACCCGGGGACCCAGTACTTC
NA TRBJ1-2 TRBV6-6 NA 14 CASSYGGAANGYTF TGTGCCAGCAGTTACGGGGGGGCGGCGAATGGCTACACCTTC
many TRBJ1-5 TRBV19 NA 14 CASSIGALYQPQHF TGTGCCAGTAGTATAGGGGCCCTCTATCAGCCCCAGCATTTT
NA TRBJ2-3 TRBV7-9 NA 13 CASSLSGADTQYF TGTGCCAGCAGCTTATCGGGGGCAGATACGCAGTATTTT
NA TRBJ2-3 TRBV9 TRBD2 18 CASSATPGLAGGVDTQYF TGTGCCAGCAGCGCCACCCCGGGACTAGCGGGAGGAGTAGATACGCAGTATTTT
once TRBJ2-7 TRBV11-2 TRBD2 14 CASSFGTSGLKQYF TGTGCCAGCAGCTTTGGGACTAGCGGTTTGAAGCAGTACTTC
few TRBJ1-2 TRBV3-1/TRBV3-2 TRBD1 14 CASSYGTGNYGYTF TGTGCCAGCAGCTATGGGACAGGGAACTATGGCTACACCTTC
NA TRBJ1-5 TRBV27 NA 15 CASSLAGTLGQPQHF TGTGCCAGCAGTTTAGCAGGGACTTTGGGTCAGCCCCAGCATTTT